This TCR beta chain comes out of a study of shared clonotypes between healthy human individuals. At the level of the study: Per donor, three plates held CD4 naive cells, three held CD4 memory, two held CD8 naive and one held CD8 memory.

Comments on this clone: Its matching antigen is unknown.

CD45RA-negative memory and CD45RA+ naive subsets were split from the CD4+ cells. Data came from immunoSEQ multiplex PCR; TCRdb stores just in-frame clones and leaves some out. This table has approximately 2,300,000 clones, around 90% appearing once. The V gene end was trimmed by 5 bases and the J gene end by 0 bases; junction bases not matched to a gene: 4. This CDR3 region has 15 residues. Germline V gives CDR1 SGHTA, CDR2 FQGNSA. Study-level findings and limits: Larger richness was generally estimated for naive than memory subsets. Non-shared clonotypes had lower generation probabilities than those shared by all four donors.

This rearrangement joins TRBV7-2 to TRBJ2-3; 8 bases map to TRBD2. The specimen sequenced was naive CD4+ T cells from PBMCs. Subset noted: CD45RA+ positively selected. This TCR was recovered from a man aged 18 to 29 in good health. Some clones in this sample may be carry-over from other donors' samples. CDR3 nucleotide sequence: TGTGCCAGCAGCAGCGGACTAGCCAGCACAGATACGCAGTATTTT. Protein product: CASSSGLASTDTQYF.